What follows describes a single T cell receptor beta chain. This sample stems from a study of preoperative IRX-2 immunotherapy in early breast cancer. V was pared by 3 bases and J by 2 bases, with 12 bases between. Germline V CDR1 and CDR2: SGDLS, YYNGEE. The CDR3 sequence is 14 residues long. The treatment is: preoperative locoregional IRX-2 cytokine immunotherapy. Using immunoSEQ multiplex PCR, the repertoire was profiled, and TCRdb retains in-frame clones only, with some absent. The data contain about 42,000 clones, approximately 77% of them seen just once; the ten biggest clones take up more than 0.9%.

The receptor's source is a human donor with breast cancer. The sample here was tumor tissue, taken after IRX-2 immunotherapy. The rearrangement links TRBV9 to TRBJ2-7, with D perhaps TRBD1 (6 bases). The DNA of the CDR3 is TGTGCCAGCAGCGACCGGACAGCTACCTACGAGCAGTACTTC. Residues: CASSDRTATYEQYF.